These 32 T cell receptor beta chains were all obtained from the same sample, sequenced in a study of T cell clonality in common variable immunodeficiency. The study, taken as a whole, reports: Fewer deletions and N-nucleotide insertions were reportedly seen in common variable immunodeficiency TCR beta sequences.

These receptors' targets are unknown. Libraries were prepared by immunoSEQ multiplex PCR; TCRdb keeps only in-frame clonotypes and omits some of them. The table lists about 30,000 clones, with no singletons. The sample comprised peripheral blood mononuclear cells. These receptors all stem from a human donor with common variable immunodeficiency.

This clone was seen only a few times. The read falls 3 residues short of the CDR3 end, and the missing part is taken from the germline J gene. J is TRBJ2-1 and V is TRBV2, with D perhaps matching TRBD2 (5 bases). V was clipped by 4 bases and J by 4 bases, with 11 bases between them. The CDR3 runs to 14 residues. The germline V gene encodes CDR1 SNHLY and CDR2 FYNNEI. The DNA read from the CDR3 is TGTGCCAGCAGTGGGCTAGCTTATTACAATGAG. It yields the protein CASSGLAYYNE. The entire CDR3 protein is CASSGLAYYNEQFF.

The CDR3 spells CAWSVGANYGYTF. CDR3 DNA (partial): TGTGCCTGGAGTGTAGGGGCTAACTATGGC. The chain links TRBV30 to TRBJ1-2; D might be TRBD1 (5 bases). The read stops 3 residues short of the end of the CDR3; the missing end is completed from the germline J gene. V lost 0 bases, J lost 0 bases, and 5 bases lay in between. Germline V CDR1 and CDR2: GTSNPN, SVGIG (reference sequence). The CDR3 is 13 residues long.

This clone counts as medium-sized. The read gets to within 3 residues of the CDR3 end, and the germline J gene fills in the rest. The chain recombines TRBV9 with TRBJ2-1; D is ambiguous. The V end lost 0 bases, the J end lost 7 bases, and 5 bases lay between the germline ends. Per the germline V gene, CDR1 is SGDLS and CDR2 is YYNGEE. CDR3 length equals 12 residues. The CDR3 spells CASSVVENEQFF. The CDR3 DNA, read in part, is TGTGCCAGCAGCGTAGTAGAAAATGAG.

The sample holds many counts of this clone. The CDR3 is cut off 3 residues early in the read; its end comes from the germline J gene. J is TRBJ2-6 and V is TRBV19; the D gene is possibly TRBD2 (6 bases). CDR3 length: 16 amino acids. Germline loops: CDR1 LNHDA, CDR2 SQIVND (reference sequence). The V end lost 7 bases, the J end lost 4 bases, and 17 bases lay between the germline ends. This chain's CDR3 is CASTLGGRLGANVLTF. The CDR3 bases that were read are TGTGCCAGTACATTGGGGGGACGGCTCGGGGCCAACGTC.

On this clone itself: The read ends 3 residues before the CDR3 terminus; that terminus is restored from the germline J gene. V gene TRBV7-3 combines with J gene TRBJ1-1; a possible D gene is TRBD1 (6 bases). The CDR3 runs 14 residues. Per the germline V gene, CDR1 is SGHTA and CDR2 is FQGTGA. V was pared by 6 bases and J by 2 bases, with 13 bases between. CDR3 region: CASRVTGSNTEAFF. CDR3 DNA, as far as it was read: TGTGCCAGCAGGGTAACAGGGTCAAACACTGAA.

A few counts support this clone. Read coverage stops 3 residues before the CDR3 terminus; the germline J gene supplies the remainder. This sequence joins TRBV20-1 and TRBJ1-5; 9 bases align to TRBD1. V was pared by 3 bases and J by 3 bases, with 6 bases of the junction left unmatched. Germline assignment: CDR1 DFQATT and CDR2 SNEGSKA (reference sequence). The CDR3 covers 15 residues. The sequenced CDR3 bases are TGCAGTGCTAGGCCGGGACAGGGTTACAATCAGCCC. Protein sequence: CSARPGQGYNQP. The whole CDR3 reads CSARPGQGYNQPQHF.

This clone occurred a few times. The CDR3 end lies 3 residues beyond the end of the read and is filled in from the germline J gene. This chain uses TRBV7-2 with TRBJ1-2, with 9 bases identical to TRBD1. The CDR3 contains 14 residues. With V trimmed by 1 base and J by 5 bases, 2 bases remained unmatched. The germline gives CDR1 SGHTA, CDR2 FQGNSA. The part of the CDR3 DNA that was read is TGTGCCAGCAGCTTAGGGGACAGGGTTTATGGC. Its translation is CASSLGDRVYG. The entire CDR3 is CASSLGDRVYGYTF.

A few counts support this clone. The sequence runs out 3 residues before the end of the CDR3; the remainder is reconstructed from the germline J gene. This chain links TRBV7-8 with TRBJ2-1; 8 bases are shared with TRBD1. There are 13 residues in the CDR3. V shed 5 bases, J shed 7 bases, and the junction held 4 bases outside the gene matches. CDR1 and CDR2 (germline): SGHVS, FQNEAQ. CDR3: CASSTGGRNEQFF. The sequenced CDR3 bases are TGTGCCAGCAGCACAGGGGGGCGGAATGAG.

This clone was counted at least ten times. The CDR3 end falls 3 residues outside the read, so it is completed with the germline J gene. This chain uses TRBV20-1 with TRBJ1-1; D is unclear. CDR1 and CDR2 from the germline V gene are DFQATT and SNEGSKA (reference sequence). The CDR3 is 12 residues long. The CDR3 is CSARQASAEAFF. CDR3 DNA, as far as it was read: TGCAGTGCTAGACAAGCGTCGGCGGAA.

This clone has just a few counts. The read ends 3 residues before the CDR3 terminus; that terminus is restored from the germline J gene. J is TRBJ2-7 and V is TRBV2; 7 positions agree with TRBD1. V trimming: 6 bases; J trimming: 5 bases; junction bases outside the gene matches: 4. Per the germline V gene, CDR1 is SNHLY and CDR2 is FYNNEI. The CDR3 loop spans 12 amino acids. The CDR3 DNA, read in part, is TGTGCCAGCAGCGCTACAGGGGACGAG. It encodes CASSATGDE. The CDR3 reads in full as CASSATGDEQYF.

This clone was seen a few times. The missing CDR3 end, 3 residues past where the read stops, is filled in from the germline J gene. V gene TRBV20-1 combines with J gene TRBJ2-5; D is unclear. The germline CDR1 and CDR2 sequences are DFQATT and SNEGSKA (reference sequence). This CDR3 has 12 residues. The germline V and J ends were trimmed by 6 bases and 4 bases, with 12 bases remaining between them. The chain's CDR3 is CSASGPPETQYF. Incomplete CDR3 DNA: TGCAGTGCCAGTGGGCCTCCAGAGACC.

This clone was detected many times. The read finishes 3 residues shy of the CDR3 end, and the germline J gene is used to complete it. This sequence joins TRBV30 and TRBJ1-2; a possible D gene is TRBD1 (6 bases). The germline gives CDR1 GTSNPN, CDR2 SVGIG (reference sequence). This CDR3 has 13 amino acids. The ends were cut back, 1 base at V and 4 bases at J, with 10 bases in the middle. The DNA read from the CDR3 is TGTGCCTGGAGTGCTACAGGGCGCTATGGC. Translation gives CAWSATGRYG. The full-length CDR3 reads as CAWSATGRYGYTF.

With regard to this clone: The read terminates 3 residues before the CDR3 end, so the remaining end is supplied by the germline J gene. The chain has TRBV7-2 and TRBJ1-2; D is ambiguous. Trimming cost V 2 bases and J 5 bases, with 15 bases left between them. The V gene's germline CDR1 is SGHTA and CDR2 FQGNSA. The CDR3 runs to 15 residues. The covered CDR3 bases are TGTGCCAGCAGCTTAACGTCAGGCAGCCTATATGGC. Protein sequence: CASSLTSGSLYG. From start to end, the CDR3 is CASSLTSGSLYGYTF. Supplemented by reference TRBV7-2 and TRBJ1-2, the full variable domain reads GAGVSQSPSNKVTEKGKDVELRCDPISGHTALYWYRQSLGQGLEFLIYFQGNSAPDKSGLPSDRFSAERTGGSVSTLTIQRTQQEDSAVYLCASSLTSGSLYGYTFGSGTRLTVV.

The table lists this clone with a few counts. The CDR3 goes on 3 residues after the read ends, and that part is filled in from the germline J gene. The chain joins TRBV11-3 to TRBJ2-2; TRBD2 might be the D (6 bases). Trimming took off 0 bases at V and 5 bases at J, with 10 bases between the two ends. The CDR3 has 15 amino acids. CDR1 is SGHNT and CDR2 is YENEEA in the germline V gene. The CDR3 loop is CASSLDRGGTGELFF. CDR3 bases read: TGTGCCAGCAGCTTAGATCGTGGGGGGACCGGGGAG.

This clone was recorded at least ten times. The read finishes 3 residues shy of the CDR3 end, and the germline J gene is used to complete it. The chain employs TRBV7-3 and TRBJ2-2; TRBD1 might be the D (5 bases). V gave up 5 bases and J gave up 2 bases, with 21 bases separating them. The CDR3 totals 18 residues. Germline V gene lookup returns CDR1 SGHTA and CDR2 FQGTGA. The sequenced CDR3 bases are TGTGCCAGCAGCCCCGAACTGGCCAGGGCACTAAACACCGGGGAG. Amino acid sequence: CASSPELARALNTGE. The whole CDR3 protein reads CASSPELARALNTGELFF. Looking up the rest from reference TRBV7-3 and TRBJ2-2 gives the full variable domain: GAGVSQTPSNKVTEKGKYVELRCDPISGHTALYWYRQSLGQGPEFLIYFQGTGAADDSGLPNDRFFAVRPEGSVSTLKIQRTERGDSAVYLCASSPELARALNTGELFFGEGSRLTVL.

This clone was seen more than once but under ten times. The CDR3 sequence is CASSRDRYEQYF. Incomplete CDR3 DNA: TGTGCCAGCTCACGGGACAGATACGAG. This rearrangement joins TRBV18 to TRBJ2-7, with 7 bases aligning to TRBD1. The CDR3 end falls 3 residues outside the read, so it is completed with the germline J gene. CDR1 is KGHSH and CDR2 is LQKENI in the germline V gene. The CDR3 spans 12 residues. Germline trimming cut 4 bases from V and 4 bases from J; bases unmatched to any gene: 1.

With regard to this clone: The read falls 3 residues short of the CDR3 end, and the missing part is taken from the germline J gene. The chain uses TRBV7-2 and TRBJ2-7; D not resolved. This CDR3 region has 14 residues. The germline V gene encodes CDR1 SGHTA and CDR2 FQGNSA. Trimming took 1 base from V and 0 from J, leaving 7 bases between them. CDR3 bases read: TGTGCCAGCAGCTTAGAAGGCACCTCCTACGAG. Translated: CASSLEGTSYE. Given in full, the CDR3 is CASSLEGTSYEQYF.

This clone was detected only a few times. The DNA read from the CDR3 is TGTGCCAGCAGCCTGGGGGGCTATGGC. Protein product: CASSLGGYG. The whole CDR3 sequence reads CASSLGGYGYTF. The V and J genes are TRBV7-9 and TRBJ1-2, with a weak D call TRBD1 (5 bases). The CDR3 end lies 3 residues beyond the end of the read and is filled in from the germline J gene. The CDR3 is 12 residues long. Per germline, CDR1 SEHNR and CDR2 FQNEAQ (reference sequence). Trimming stripped 5 bases from V and 4 bases from J, with 8 bases between.

This clone has just a few counts. The read comes to an end 3 residues before the CDR3 does, leaving the germline J gene to fill in the end. This chain links TRBV19 with TRBJ1-3, with D uncertain. Between the trimmed V and J ends, which lost 4 bases and 4 bases, there was a span of 11 bases. The CDR3 is 14 amino acids. CDR1 and CDR2 (germline): LNHDA, SQIVND (reference sequence). Incomplete CDR3 DNA: TGTGCCAGTAGTACGGGGAGTATCGGAAACACC. It yields the protein CASSTGSIGNT. The CDR3 as a whole reads CASSTGSIGNTIYF.

This clone is labeled as medium-sized. The CDR3 end falls 3 residues outside the read, so it is completed with the germline J gene. This chain uses TRBV5-1 with TRBJ2-1; tentatively, D is TRBD2 (5 bases). V gave up 1 base and J gave up 7 bases, with 12 bases separating them. The CDR3 has 14 residues. Germline V gives CDR1 SGHRS, CDR2 YFSETQ. CDR3 DNA, as far as it was read: TGCGCCAGCAGCTTGAATTATCCGGGGAATGAG. Translated: CASSLNYPGNE. The whole CDR3 protein is CASSLNYPGNEQFF.

The table lists this clone with many counts. The read ends 3 residues shy of where the CDR3 ends; the end is completed using the germline J gene. The chain couples TRBV29-1 to TRBJ1-1, with D possibly matching TRBD1 (5 bases). The CDR3 sequence is 12 residues long. V shed 7 bases and J shed 3 bases, with 12 bases lying between them. Germline assignment: CDR1 SQVTM and CDR2 ANQGSEA. This chain's CDR3 is CSARGFDTEAFF. The CDR3 DNA, read in part, is TGCAGCGCTAGGGGATTTGACACTGAA.

Turning to this clone: The read ends 3 residues before the CDR3 terminus; that terminus is restored from the germline J gene. The V gene is TRBV7-3, the J gene TRBJ2-3; D not certain. The V gene lost 4 bases and the J gene lost 3 bases, with 5 bases spanning the gap. The CDR3 length is 12 residues. The germline V gene has CDR1 SGHTA and CDR2 FQGTGA. CDR3 DNA, as far as it was read: TGTGCCAGCAGCTCTACTACAGATACG. Translating gives CASSSTTDT. The whole CDR3 sequence reads CASSSTTDTQYF.

This clone was observed a handful of times. The observed sequence ends 3 residues before the CDR3 terminus, with the missing tail filled in from the germline J gene. The V and J genes are TRBV19 and TRBJ2-5; possibly TRBD1 for D (6 bases). The CDR3 extends over 15 amino acids. Trimming cost V 1 base and J 2 bases, with 11 bases left between them. Germline CDR1 and CDR2: LNHDA and SQIVND (reference sequence). The CDR3 DNA, read in part, is TGTGCCAGTAGTATAGTAGCAGGGGCTCAAGAGACC. Translating it yields CASSIVAGAQET. The whole CDR3 sequence is CASSIVAGAQETQYF.

This clone has at least ten counts. The observed sequence ends 3 residues before the CDR3 terminus, with the missing tail filled in from the germline J gene. The chain combines TRBV18 with TRBJ2-2, with a weak D call TRBD2 (5 bases). Trimming shortened V by 3 bases and J by 6 bases, and 5 bases separated the two germline ends. Germline V gene data show CDR1 as KGHSH and CDR2 as LQKENI. The CDR3 is 12 residues long. The CDR3 loop is CASSPGAGELFF. CDR3 DNA, as far as it was read: TGTGCCAGCTCACCCGGGGCCGGGGAG.

This clone has more than one count but fewer than ten. The CDR3 end lies 3 residues beyond the end of the read and is filled in from the germline J gene. The chain employs TRBV7-2 and TRBJ1-3; D is perhaps TRBD1 (5 bases). Trimming removed 8 bases from V and 7 bases from J, with 18 bases in between. Germline-derived CDR1 and CDR2 are SGHTA and FQGNSA. CDR3 size: 14 residues. CDR3 sequence reads: CASGERGFGNTIYF. Partial CDR3 DNA: TGTGCCAGCGGAGAGCGGGGGTTTGGGAACACC.

By sample share, this clone is medium-sized. Read coverage stops 3 residues before the CDR3 terminus; the germline J gene supplies the remainder. The chain uses TRBV5-6 and TRBJ2-5; D is uncertain. This CDR3 is 12 amino acids long. V lost 2 bases and J lost 5, with 7 bases in between. CDR1 is SGHDT and CDR2 is YYEEEE in the germline V gene. The CDR3 DNA, read in part, is TGTGCCAGCAGCTTAACATGGGAGACC. Translation: CASSLTWET. The whole CDR3 region reads CASSLTWETQYF. The full variable domain, with the rest looked up from reference TRBV5-6 and TRBJ2-5, is DAGVTQSPTHLIKTRGQQVTLRCSPKSGHDTVSWYQQALGQGPQFIFQYYEEEERQRGNFPDRFSGHQFPNYSSELNVNALLLGDSALYLCASSLTWETQYFGPGTRLLVL.

On this clone itself: The missing CDR3 end, 3 residues past where the read stops, is filled in from the germline J gene. The J gene is TRBJ2-7, the V gene TRBV6-2 or TRBV6-3, with TRBD1 matching 7 bases. The CDR3 loop spans 14 amino acids. Germline assignment: CDR1 MNHEY and CDR2 SVGEGT. With V trimmed by 7 bases and J by 4 bases, 10 bases remained unmatched. CDR3 region: CASTQKGQLYEQYF. Partial CDR3 DNA: TGTGCCAGCACCCAAAAGGGACAGTTGTACGAG.

Points on this clone: Read sequence stops 3 residues before the CDR3 end, and the germline J gene provides the missing end. The rearrangement joins TRBV7-2 to TRBJ1-2, with 8 bases matching TRBD1. Per the germline V gene, CDR1 is SGHTA and CDR2 is FQGNSA. CDR3 length: 12 amino acids. CDR3 DNA, as far as it was read: TGTGCCAGCAGCCGGACAGGGAGGGGC. This encodes CASSRTGRG. The complete CDR3 reads CASSRTGRGYTF.

Notes on this clone: The read gets to within 3 residues of the CDR3 end, and the germline J gene fills in the rest. The rearrangement links TRBV13 to TRBJ1-6; D perhaps matches TRBD1 (6 bases). This CDR3 contains 16 residues. V lost 5 bases and J 6 bases, leaving 17 bases between the germline ends. The germline V gene has CDR1 PRHDT and CDR2 FYEKMQ (reference sequence). The CDR3 sequence: CASSQWDKVFNSPLHF. The CDR3 bases that were read are TGTGCCAGCAGCCAGTGGGACAAGGTCTTTAATTCACCC.

This clone came up many times. The CDR3 end lies 3 residues beyond the end of the read and is filled in from the germline J gene. This chain uses TRBV18 with TRBJ1-1; D is uncertain. Germline V lookup: CDR1 KGHSH, CDR2 LQKENI. CDR3 length: 12 amino acids. The V end lost 2 bases, the J end lost 7 bases, and 8 bases lay between the germline ends. Incomplete CDR3 DNA: TGTGCCAGCTCACCAGGAACAGTTGAA. Translating it yields CASSPGTVE. The full CDR3 reads CASSPGTVEAFF.

Worth noting for this clone: The CDR3 is cut off 3 residues early in the read; its end comes from the germline J gene. The chain links TRBV11-2 to TRBJ2-5, with a possible D match to TRBD1 (5 bases). This CDR3 comprises 14 residues. V was pared by 1 base and J by 4 bases, with 10 bases between. Germline CDR1 and CDR2: SGHAT and FQNNGV. The part of the CDR3 DNA that was read is TGTGCCAGCAGCTTAGCATACAGGTCAGAGACC. Translated, it gives CASSLAYRSET. The complete CDR3 sequence is CASSLAYRSETQYF.

This clone has more than one count but fewer than ten. The read stops 3 residues short of the end of the CDR3; the missing end is completed from the germline J gene. The V call is TRBV6-2 or TRBV6-3, the J call TRBJ1-5; possibly TRBD1 for D (6 bases). This CDR3 has 14 amino acids. In germline, CDR1 is MNHEY, CDR2 SVGEGT. Deletions cut 2 bases from V and 4 bases from J, with 9 bases between. Here the CDR3 reads CASSYIGTNQPQHF. The sequenced CDR3 bases are TGTGCCAGCAGTTACATTGGGACAAATCAGCCC.